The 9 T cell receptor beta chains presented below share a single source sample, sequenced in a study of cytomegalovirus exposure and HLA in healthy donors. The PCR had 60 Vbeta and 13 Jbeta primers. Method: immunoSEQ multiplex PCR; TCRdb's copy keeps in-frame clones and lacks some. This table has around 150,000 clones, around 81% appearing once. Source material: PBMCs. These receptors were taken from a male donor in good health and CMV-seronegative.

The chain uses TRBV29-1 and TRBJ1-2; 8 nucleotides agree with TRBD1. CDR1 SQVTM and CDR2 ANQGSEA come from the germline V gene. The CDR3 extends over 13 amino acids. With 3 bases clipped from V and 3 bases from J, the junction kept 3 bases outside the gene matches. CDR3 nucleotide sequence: TGCAGCGTTGAGCCAGGGGGCTACTATGGCTACACCTTC. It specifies CSVEPGGYYGYTF.

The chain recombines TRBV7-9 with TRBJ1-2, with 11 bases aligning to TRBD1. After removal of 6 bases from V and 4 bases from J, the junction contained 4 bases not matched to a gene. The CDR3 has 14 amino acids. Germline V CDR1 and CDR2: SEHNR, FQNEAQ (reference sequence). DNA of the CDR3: TGTGCCAGCAGTTGGACAGGGGGCATCTATGGCTACACCTTC. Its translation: CASSWTGGIYGYTF.

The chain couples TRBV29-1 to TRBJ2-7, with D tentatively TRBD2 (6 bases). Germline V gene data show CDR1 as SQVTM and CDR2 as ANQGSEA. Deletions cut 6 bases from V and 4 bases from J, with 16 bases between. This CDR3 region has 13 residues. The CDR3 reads CSVLQRVGYEQYF. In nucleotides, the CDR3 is TGCAGCGTACTCCAGCGGGTCGGTTACGAGCAGTACTTC.

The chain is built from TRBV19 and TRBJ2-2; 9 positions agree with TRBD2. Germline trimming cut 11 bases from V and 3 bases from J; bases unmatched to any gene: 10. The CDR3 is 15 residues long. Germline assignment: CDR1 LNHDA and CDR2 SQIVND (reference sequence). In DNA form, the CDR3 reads TGTGCCGTCGAGGGGGGACTAGCTTACACCGGGGAGCTGTTTTTT. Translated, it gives CAVEGGLAYTGELFF.

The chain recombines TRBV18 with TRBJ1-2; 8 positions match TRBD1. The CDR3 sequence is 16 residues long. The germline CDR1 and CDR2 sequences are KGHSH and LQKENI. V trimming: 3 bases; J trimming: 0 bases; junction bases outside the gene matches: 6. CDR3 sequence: CASSPSGTGANYGYTF. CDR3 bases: TGTGCCAGCTCACCCAGCGGGACAGGAGCTAACTATGGCTACACCTTC.

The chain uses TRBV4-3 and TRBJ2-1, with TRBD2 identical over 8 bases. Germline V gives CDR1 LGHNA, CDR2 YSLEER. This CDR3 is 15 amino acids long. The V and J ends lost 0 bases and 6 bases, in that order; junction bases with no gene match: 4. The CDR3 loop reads CASSQEDGGVNEQFF. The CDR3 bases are TGCGCCAGCAGCCAAGAAGACGGGGGGGTCAATGAGCAGTTCTTC.

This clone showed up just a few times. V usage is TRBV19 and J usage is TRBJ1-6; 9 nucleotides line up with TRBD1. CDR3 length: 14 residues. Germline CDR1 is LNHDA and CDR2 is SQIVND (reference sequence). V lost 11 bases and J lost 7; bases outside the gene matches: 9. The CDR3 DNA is TGTGCCGGGTCACGGACAGGGGCAAATTCACCCCTCCACTTT. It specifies CAGSRTGANSPLHF.

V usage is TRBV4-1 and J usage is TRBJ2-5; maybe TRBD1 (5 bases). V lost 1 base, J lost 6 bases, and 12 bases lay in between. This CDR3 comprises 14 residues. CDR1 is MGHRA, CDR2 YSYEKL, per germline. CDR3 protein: CASSQVGLEKTQYF. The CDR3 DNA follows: TGCGCCAGCAGCCAAGTGGGGCTAGAAAAGACCCAGTACTTC.

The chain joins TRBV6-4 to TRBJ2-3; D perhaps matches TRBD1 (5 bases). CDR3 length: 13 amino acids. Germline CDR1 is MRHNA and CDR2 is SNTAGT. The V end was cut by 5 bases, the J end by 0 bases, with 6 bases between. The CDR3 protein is CASSQGSTDTQYF. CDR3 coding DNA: TGTGCCAGCAGTCAGGGTAGCACAGATACGCAGTATTTT.